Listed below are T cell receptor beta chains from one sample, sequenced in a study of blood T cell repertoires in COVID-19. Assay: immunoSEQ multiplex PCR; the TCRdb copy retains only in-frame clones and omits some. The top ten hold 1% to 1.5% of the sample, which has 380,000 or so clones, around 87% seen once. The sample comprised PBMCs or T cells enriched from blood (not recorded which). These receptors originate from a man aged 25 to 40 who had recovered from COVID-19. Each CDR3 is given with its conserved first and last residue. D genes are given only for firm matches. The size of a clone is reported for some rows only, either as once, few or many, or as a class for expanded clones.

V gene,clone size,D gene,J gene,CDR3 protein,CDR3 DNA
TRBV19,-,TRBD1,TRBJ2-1,CASSKGASSYNEQFF,TGTGCCAGTAGTAAGGGGGCGAGCTCCTACAATGAGCAGTTCTTC
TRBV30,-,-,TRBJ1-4,CAWSNTGVEKLFF,TGTGCCTGGAGTAATACAGGAGTTGAAAAACTGTTTTTT
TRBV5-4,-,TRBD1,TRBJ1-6,CASSLARQGPNSPLHF,TGTGCCAGCAGCTTGGCCAGACAGGGGCCTAATTCACCCCTCCACTTT
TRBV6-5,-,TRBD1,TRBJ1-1,CASSYTGTGGEAFF,TGTGCCAGCAGTTATACCGGGACAGGGGGCGAAGCTTTCTTT
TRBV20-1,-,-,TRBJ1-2,CSASLRLGYGYTF,TGCAGTGCTAGTCTCCGTCTCGGGTATGGCTACACCTTC
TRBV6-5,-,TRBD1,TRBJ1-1,CASRIPGQGAFEAFF,TGTGCCAGCAGAATCCCGGGACAGGGGGCATTTGAAGCTTTCTTT
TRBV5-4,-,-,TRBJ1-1,CASSLGWSLNTEAFF,TGTGCCAGCAGCTTGGGATGGAGTTTGAACACTGAAGCTTTCTTT
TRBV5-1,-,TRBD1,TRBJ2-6,CASSLAGGQGFSGANVLTF,TGCGCCAGCAGCTTGGCGGGGGGACAGGGGTTTTCTGGGGCCAACGTCCTGACTTTC
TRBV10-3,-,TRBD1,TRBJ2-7,CAISDRQGPYLTYEQYF,TGTGCCATCAGTGACAGACAGGGACCATACCTGACCTACGAGCAGTACTTC
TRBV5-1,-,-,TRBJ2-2,CASSRGGGSGELFF,TGCGCCAGCAGCCGAGGCGGGGGCTCCGGGGAGCTGTTTTTT
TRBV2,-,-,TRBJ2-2,CASSSLTVTGELFF,TGTGCCAGCAGTTCCCTGACAGTGACCGGGGAGCTGTTTTTT
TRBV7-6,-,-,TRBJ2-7,CASSLAARGHEQYF,TGTGCCAGCAGCCTCGCGGCCCGAGGGCACGAGCAGTACTTC
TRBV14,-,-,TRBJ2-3,CASSQSPDTQYF,TGTGCCAGCAGCCAATCTCCAGATACGCAGTATTTT
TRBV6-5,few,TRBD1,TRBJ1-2,CASKPRDRESGGYTF,TGTGCCAGCAAGCCCCGGGACAGGGAATCTGGTGGCTACACCTTC
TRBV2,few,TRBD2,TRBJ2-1,CARELAGGTDNEQFF,TGTGCCAGGGAACTAGCGGGGGGGACGGACAATGAGCAGTTCTTC
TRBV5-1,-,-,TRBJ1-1,CASSSDPSGTEAFF,TGCGCCAGCAGCTCCGACCCCTCCGGGACTGAAGCTTTCTTT
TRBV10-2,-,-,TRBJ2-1,CASRSPGWSYNEQFF,TGCGCCAGCAGGAGTCCCGGGTGGTCCTACAATGAGCAGTTCTTC
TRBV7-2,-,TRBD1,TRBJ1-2,CASSSVDREPYGYTF,TGTGCCAGCAGCTCGGTTGACAGGGAGCCCTATGGCTACACCTTC
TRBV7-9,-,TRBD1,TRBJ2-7,CATEQGVSSYEQYF,TGTGCCACCGAGCAGGGGGTAAGCTCCTACGAGCAGTACTTC
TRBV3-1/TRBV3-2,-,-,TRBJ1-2,CASSQGSGYGYGYTF,TGTGCCAGCAGCCAAGGTTCGGGATACGGTTATGGCTACACCTTC
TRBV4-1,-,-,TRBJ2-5,CASSQVLGSETQYF,TGCGCCAGCAGCCAAGTTCTAGGTTCTGAGACCCAGTACTTC
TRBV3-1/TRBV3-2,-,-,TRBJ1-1,CASSQDRAEAFF,TGTGCCAGCAGCCAAGATCGTGCTGAAGCTTTCTTT
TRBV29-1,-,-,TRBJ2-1,CSVEDREGLPKFF,TGCAGCGTTGAAGATCGGGAAGGGCTGCCAAAGTTCTTC
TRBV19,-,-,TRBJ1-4,CASSIQDSNEKLFF,TGTGCCAGTAGTATCCAGGACAGTAATGAAAAACTGTTTTTT
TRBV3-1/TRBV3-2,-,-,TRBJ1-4,CASSQLRPEKLFF,TGTGCCAGCAGCCAACTACGTCCTGAAAAACTGTTTTTT
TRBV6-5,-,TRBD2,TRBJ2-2,CASSYRLAGHTGELFF,TGTGCCAGCAGCTACCGACTAGCGGGGCACACCGGGGAGCTGTTTTTT
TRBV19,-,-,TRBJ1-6,CASNRGAGFNSPLHF,TGTGCCAGTAACCGGGGGGCAGGGTTTAATTCACCCCTCCACTTT
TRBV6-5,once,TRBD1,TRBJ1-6,CASSYPGGAPLHF,TGTGCCAGCAGTTACCCAGGGGGTGCACCCCTCCACTTT
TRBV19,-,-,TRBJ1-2,CASTKAGTQKGEGYTF,TGTGCCAGTACCAAGGCCGGGACACAAAAAGGTGAAGGCTACACCTTC
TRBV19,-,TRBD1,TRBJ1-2,CASRTTGPRGYTF,TGTGCCAGTAGGACGACAGGGCCGAGGGGCTACACCTTC
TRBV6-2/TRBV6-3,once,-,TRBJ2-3,CASSSVSGSTDTQYF,TGTGCCAGCAGCTCCGTGTCAGGGAGCACAGATACGCAGTATTTT
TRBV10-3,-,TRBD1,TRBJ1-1,CAISSPDRGHTEAFF,TGTGCCATCAGTTCCCCGGACAGGGGCCACACTGAAGCTTTCTTT
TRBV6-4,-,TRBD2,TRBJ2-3,CASSYSGGGTDTQYF,TGTGCCAGCAGTTATAGCGGGGGAGGAACAGATACGCAGTATTTT
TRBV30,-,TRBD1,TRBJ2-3,CAWDRETSTDTQYF,TGTGCCTGGGACAGGGAAACTAGCACAGATACGCAGTATTTT
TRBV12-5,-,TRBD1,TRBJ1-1,CASGLVGRTGVIGTEAFF,TGTGCTAGTGGTTTGGTAGGAAGGACAGGGGTTATTGGCACTGAAGCTTTCTTT
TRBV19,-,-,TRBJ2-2,CASSHYRGGVGTGELFF,TGTGCCAGTAGTCACTACAGGGGAGGAGTGGGCACCGGGGAGCTGTTTTTT
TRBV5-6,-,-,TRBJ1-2,CASSLDRGAGGYTF,TGTGCCAGCAGCTTAGACCGGGGAGCCGGTGGCTACACCTTC
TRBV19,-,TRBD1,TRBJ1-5,CASSIDHMTGGGNQPQHF,TGTGCCAGTAGTATAGATCATATGACAGGGGGGGGCAATCAGCCCCAGCATTTT
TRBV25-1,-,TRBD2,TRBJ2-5,CASSEGLAGWGETQYF,TGTGCCAGCAGTGAAGGGTTAGCGGGGTGGGGAGAGACCCAGTACTTC
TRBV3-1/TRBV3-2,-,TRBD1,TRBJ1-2,CASSHPTGGNYGYTF,TGTGCCAGCAGCCATCCTACAGGGGGGAACTATGGCTACACCTTC
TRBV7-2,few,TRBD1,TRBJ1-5,CASSPRQGGQPQHF,TGTGCCAGCAGCCCGAGACAGGGCGGTCAGCCCCAGCATTTT
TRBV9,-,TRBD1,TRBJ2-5,CASSSQTGDRETQYF,TGTGCCAGCAGCTCCCAGACAGGGGATAGAGAGACCCAGTACTTC
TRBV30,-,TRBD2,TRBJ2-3,CAWATGLSTDTQYF,TGTGCCTGGGCGACGGGACTAAGCACAGATACGCAGTATTTT
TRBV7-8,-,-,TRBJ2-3,CASSLVRVVDTQYF,TGTGCCAGCAGCTTGGTGAGGGTCGTAGATACGCAGTATTTT
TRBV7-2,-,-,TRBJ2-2,CASSFNSRSNTGELFF,TGTGCCAGCAGCTTTAATAGCCGATCGAACACCGGGGAGCTGTTTTTT
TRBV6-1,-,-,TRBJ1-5,CASSESGQGNQPQHF,TGTGCCAGCAGTGAGTCTGGGCAGGGCAATCAGCCCCAGCATTTT
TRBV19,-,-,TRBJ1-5,CASRYSNQPQHF,TGTGCCAGTAGGTATAGCAATCAGCCCCAGCATTTT
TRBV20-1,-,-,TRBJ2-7,CSASRGTAFSYEQYF,TGCAGTGCCAGTAGGGGAACAGCCTTCTCCTACGAGCAGTACTTC
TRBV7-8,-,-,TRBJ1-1,CASSLVGGANTEAFF,TGTGCCAGCAGCTTAGTGGGGGGTGCGAACACTGAAGCTTTCTTT
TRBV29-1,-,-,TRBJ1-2,CSVPGHPYGYTF,TGCAGCGTCCCGGGACACCCTTATGGCTACACCTTC
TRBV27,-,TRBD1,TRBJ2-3,CASSRGDRTTDTQYF,TGTGCCAGCAGTAGGGGGGACAGGACTACAGATACGCAGTATTTT
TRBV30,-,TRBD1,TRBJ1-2,CAWGRDRRGYTF,TGTGCCTGGGGCAGGGACAGACGTGGCTACACCTTC
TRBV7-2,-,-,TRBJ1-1,CASSFGQYTEAFF,TGTGCCAGCAGCTTCGGACAGTACACTGAAGCTTTCTTT